The T cell receptor beta chain described here comes from a study of T cells in Graves' hyperthyroidism and ophthalmopathy. Amplified regions were TCR beta CDR3 sequences from RNA transcripts. HTBI primers were the set used in a first-round RT-PCR of the TCR CDR3. TCRdb reprocessed the multiplex PCR reads with MiXCR, giving one entry per CDR3 protein. The sample has roughly 710,000 distinct CDR3 sequences, around 40% seen once. CDR1 and CDR2 from the germline V gene are SSHAT and FNYEAQ (reference sequence). This CDR3 is 15 amino acids long. This clonotype was detected ten times or more. The junction differs from germline at one of its ends, possibly a read error.

This TCR was recovered from a woman between 40 and 50 years old with Graves' hyperthyroidism. V and J are TRBV7-7 and TRBJ2-2, with a possible D match to TRBD1 (5 bases). The sample consisted of blood. The CDR3, as DNA: TGTGCTAGCAGCTTGGGGCAGGAGAACACCGGGGAGCTGTTTTTT. Protein product: CASSLGQENTGELFF.